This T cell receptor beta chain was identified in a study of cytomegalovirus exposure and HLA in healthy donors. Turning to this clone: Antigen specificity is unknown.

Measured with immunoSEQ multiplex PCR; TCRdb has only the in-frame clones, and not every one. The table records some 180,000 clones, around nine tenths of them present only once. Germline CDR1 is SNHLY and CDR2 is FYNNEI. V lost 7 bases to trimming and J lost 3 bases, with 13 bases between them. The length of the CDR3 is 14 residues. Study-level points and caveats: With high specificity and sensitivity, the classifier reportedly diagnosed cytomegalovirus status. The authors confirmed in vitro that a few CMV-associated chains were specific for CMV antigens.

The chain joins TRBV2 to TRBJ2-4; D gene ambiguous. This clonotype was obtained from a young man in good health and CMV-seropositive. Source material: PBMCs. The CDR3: CASTGRVGKNIQYF. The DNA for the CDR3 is TGTGCCAGCACCGGTCGGGTGGGCAAAAACATTCAGTACTTC.